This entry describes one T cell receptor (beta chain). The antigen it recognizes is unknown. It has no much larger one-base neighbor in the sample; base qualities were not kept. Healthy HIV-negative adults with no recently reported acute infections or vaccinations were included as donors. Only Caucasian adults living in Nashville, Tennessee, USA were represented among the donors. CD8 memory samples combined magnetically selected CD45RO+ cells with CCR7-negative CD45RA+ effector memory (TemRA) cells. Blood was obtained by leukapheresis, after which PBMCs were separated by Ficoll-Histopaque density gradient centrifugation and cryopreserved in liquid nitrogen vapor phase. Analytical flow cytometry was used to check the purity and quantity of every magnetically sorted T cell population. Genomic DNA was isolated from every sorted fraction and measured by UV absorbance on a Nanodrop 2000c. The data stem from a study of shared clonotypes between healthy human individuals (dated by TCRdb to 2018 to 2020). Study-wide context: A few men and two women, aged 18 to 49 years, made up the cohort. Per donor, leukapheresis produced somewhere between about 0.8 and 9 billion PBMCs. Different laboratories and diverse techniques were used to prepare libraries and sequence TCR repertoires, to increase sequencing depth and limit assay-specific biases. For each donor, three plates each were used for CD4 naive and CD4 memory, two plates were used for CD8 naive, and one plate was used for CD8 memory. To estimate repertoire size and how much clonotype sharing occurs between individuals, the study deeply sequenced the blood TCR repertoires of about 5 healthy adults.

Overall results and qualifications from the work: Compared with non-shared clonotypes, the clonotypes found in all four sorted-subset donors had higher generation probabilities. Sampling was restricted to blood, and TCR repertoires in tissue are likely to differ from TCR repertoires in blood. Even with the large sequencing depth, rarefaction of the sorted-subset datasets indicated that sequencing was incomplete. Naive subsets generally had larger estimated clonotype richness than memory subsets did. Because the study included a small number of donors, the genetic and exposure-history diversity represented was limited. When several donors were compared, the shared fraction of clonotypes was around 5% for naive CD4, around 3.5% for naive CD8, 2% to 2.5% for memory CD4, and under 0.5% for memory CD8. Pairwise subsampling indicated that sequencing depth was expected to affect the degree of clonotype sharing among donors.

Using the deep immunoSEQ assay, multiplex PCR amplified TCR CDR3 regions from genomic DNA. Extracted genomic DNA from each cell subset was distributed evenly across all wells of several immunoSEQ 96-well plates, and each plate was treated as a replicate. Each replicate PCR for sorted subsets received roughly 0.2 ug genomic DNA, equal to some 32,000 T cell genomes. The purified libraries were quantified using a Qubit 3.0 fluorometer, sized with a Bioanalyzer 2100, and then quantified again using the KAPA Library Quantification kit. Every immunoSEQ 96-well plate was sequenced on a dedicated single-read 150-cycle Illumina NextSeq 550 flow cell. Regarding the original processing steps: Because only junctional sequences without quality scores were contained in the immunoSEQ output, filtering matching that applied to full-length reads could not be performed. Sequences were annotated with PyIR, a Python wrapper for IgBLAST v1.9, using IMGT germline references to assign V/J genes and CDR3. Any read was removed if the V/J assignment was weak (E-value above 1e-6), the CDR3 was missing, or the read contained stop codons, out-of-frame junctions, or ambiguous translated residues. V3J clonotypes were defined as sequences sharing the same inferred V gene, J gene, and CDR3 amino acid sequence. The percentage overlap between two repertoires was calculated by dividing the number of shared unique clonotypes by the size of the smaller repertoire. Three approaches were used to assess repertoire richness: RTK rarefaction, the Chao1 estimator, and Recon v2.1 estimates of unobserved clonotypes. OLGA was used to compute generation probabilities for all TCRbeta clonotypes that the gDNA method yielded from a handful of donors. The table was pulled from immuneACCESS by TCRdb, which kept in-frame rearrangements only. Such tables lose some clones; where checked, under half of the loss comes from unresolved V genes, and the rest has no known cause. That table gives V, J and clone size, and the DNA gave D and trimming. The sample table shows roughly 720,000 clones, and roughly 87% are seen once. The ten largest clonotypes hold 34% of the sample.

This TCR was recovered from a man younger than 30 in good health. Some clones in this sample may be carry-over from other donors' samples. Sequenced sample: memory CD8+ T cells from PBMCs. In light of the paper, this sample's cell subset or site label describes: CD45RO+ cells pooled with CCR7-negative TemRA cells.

The CDR3 protein: CASSRGRVEAFF. The nucleotide sequence is given as TGTGCCAGCAGCCGGGGCAGAGTTGAAGCTTTCTTT. The chain employs TRBV5-6 and TRBJ1-1; TRBD1 is perhaps the D gene, given 5 matching bases. Sequences SGHDT (CDR1) and YYEEEE (CDR2) are obtained from the germline V gene. V is clipped by 4 bases and J by 7 bases, and the sequence between their germline boundaries is 11 bases long. Measured from the cysteine to the phenylalanine, the CDR3 is 12 residues long. The kept DNA is CDR3 alone, 36 bases in frame from the first base. Joined to the reference TRBV5-6 and TRBJ1-1 proteins, this CDR3 gives the full variable domain: DAGVTQSPTHLIKTRGQQVTLRCSPKSGHDTVSWYQQALGQGPQFIFQYYEEEERQRGNFPDRFSGHQFPNYSSELNVNALLLGDSALYLCASSRGRVEAFFGQGTRLTVV.